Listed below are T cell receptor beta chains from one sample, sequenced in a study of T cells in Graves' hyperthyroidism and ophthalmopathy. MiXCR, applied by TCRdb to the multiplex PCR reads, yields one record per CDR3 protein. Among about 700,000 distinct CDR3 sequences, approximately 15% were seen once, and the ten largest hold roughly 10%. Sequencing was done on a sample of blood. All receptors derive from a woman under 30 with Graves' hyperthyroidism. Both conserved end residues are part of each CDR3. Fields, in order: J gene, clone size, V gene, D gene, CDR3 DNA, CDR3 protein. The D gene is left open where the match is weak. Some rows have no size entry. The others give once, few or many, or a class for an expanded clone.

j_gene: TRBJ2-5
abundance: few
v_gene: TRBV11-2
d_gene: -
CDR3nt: TGTGCCAGCAGCTTAGGGACTAACCAAGAGACCCAGTACTTC
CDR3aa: CASSLGTNQETQYF

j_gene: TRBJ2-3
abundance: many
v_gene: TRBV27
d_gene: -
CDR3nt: TGTGCCAGCAGGGGGACTCCTTCTAGCACAGATACGCAGTATTTT
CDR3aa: CASRGTPSSTDTQYF

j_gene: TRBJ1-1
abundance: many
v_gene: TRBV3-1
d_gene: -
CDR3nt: TGTGCCAGCAGCCATGAAGGGTTGGGCACTGAAGCTTTCTTT
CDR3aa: CASSHEGLGTEAFF

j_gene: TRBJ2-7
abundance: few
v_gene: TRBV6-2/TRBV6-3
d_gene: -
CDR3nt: TGTGCCAGCAGTTGGGGGCAGTTCAGCCGGAGCGGTTCCTACGAGCAGTACTTC
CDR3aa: CASSWGQFSRSGSYEQYF

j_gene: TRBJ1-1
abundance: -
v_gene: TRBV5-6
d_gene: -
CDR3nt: TGTGCCAGCAGCTCTTTAATGGAGTCGGCTGAAGCTTTCTTT
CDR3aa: CASSSLMESAEAFF

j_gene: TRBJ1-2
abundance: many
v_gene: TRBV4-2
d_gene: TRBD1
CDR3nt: TGTGCCAGCAGCCAACCGACAGGGAGCTATGGCTACACCTTC
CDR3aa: CASSQPTGSYGYTF

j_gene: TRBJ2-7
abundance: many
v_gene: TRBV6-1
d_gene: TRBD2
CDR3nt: TGTGCCAGCAGGACAGGGACTAGCGGGAGGTACGAGCAGTACTTC
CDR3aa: CASRTGTSGRYEQYF

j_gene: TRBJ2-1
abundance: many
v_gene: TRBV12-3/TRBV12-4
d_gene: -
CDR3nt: TGTGCCACCACGCCCCGGGTAGTTTACAATGAGCAGTTCTTC
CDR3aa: CATTPRVVYNEQFF

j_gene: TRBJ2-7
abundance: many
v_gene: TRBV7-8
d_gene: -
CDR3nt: TGTGCCAGCAGCGTCAGATTAAACAGTAATGGGTTCAACGAGCAGTACTTC
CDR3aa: CASSVRLNSNGFNEQYF

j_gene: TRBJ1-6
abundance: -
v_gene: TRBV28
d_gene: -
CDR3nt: TGTGCCAGCAGTTTATTCCAGGATTCACCCCTCCACTTT
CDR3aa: CASSLFQDSPLHF

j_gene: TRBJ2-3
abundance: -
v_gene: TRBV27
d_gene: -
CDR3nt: TGTGCCAGCACCACGACCAGGGGATACACAGATACGCAGTATTTT
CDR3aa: CASTTTRGYTDTQYF

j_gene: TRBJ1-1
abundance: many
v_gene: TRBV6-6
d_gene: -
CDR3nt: TGTGCCAGCAGTTACGAGTATCGGGCAGCCACTGAAGCTTTCTTT
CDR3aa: CASSYEYRAATEAFF

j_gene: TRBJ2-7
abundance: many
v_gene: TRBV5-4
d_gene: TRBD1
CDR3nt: TGTGCCAGCAGCCCCGGACAGGGAAGTCCCTACGAGCAGTACTTC
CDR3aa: CASSPGQGSPYEQYF

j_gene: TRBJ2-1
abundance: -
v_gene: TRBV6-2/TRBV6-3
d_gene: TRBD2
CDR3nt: TGTGCCAGCAGTTCGACTAGCGGGAGGGCCGCGTACAATGAGCAGTTCTTC
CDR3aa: CASSSTSGRAAYNEQFF

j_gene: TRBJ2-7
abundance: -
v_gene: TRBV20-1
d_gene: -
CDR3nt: TGCAGTGCTAGAGATCAGGGGGGTATGGGGCAGTACTTC
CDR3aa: CSARDQGGMGQYF

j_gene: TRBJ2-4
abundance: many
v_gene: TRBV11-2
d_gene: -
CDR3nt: TGTGCCAGCAGCATAGGACAGAACATTCAGTACTTC
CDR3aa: CASSIGQNIQYF

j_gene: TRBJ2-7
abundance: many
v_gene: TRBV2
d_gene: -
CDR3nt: TGTGCCAGCGGGGGCTTTTCCCAGTCCTACGAGCAGTACTTC
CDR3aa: CASGGFSQSYEQYF

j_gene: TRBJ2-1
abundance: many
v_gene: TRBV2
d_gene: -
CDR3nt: TGTGCCAGCAGTGGGGTGCTAGCGCGAAGCTACAATGAGCAGTTCTTC
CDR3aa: CASSGVLARSYNEQFF

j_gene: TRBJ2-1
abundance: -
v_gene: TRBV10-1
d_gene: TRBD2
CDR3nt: TGCGCCAGCAGTGAGTGGACTAGCGCTGAGCAGTTCTTC
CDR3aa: CASSEWTSAEQFF

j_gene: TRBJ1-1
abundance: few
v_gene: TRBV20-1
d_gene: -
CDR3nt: TGCAGTGCTAGGGTCCGCCTTCAAGCTTTCTTT
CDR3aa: CSARVRLQAFF

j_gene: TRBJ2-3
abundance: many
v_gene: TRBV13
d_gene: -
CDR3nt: TGTGCCAGCAGCTTAATCGCGGGTAGCACAGATACGCAGTATTTT
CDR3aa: CASSLIAGSTDTQYF

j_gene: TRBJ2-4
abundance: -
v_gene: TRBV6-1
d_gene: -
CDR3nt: TGTGCCAGCAGGCCCCGGGTAGCCAAAAACATTCAGTACTTC
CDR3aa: CASRPRVAKNIQYF

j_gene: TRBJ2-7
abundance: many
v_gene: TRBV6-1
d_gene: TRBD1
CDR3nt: TGTGCCAGCAGTCTCTTATCCGGGACAGGAGTATACGAGCAGTACTTC
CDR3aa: CASSLLSGTGVYEQYF

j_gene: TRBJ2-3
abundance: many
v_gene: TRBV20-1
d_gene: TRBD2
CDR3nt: TGCAGTGCTAGAGGTCACCAGACTAGCGTAACAGATACGCAGTATTTT
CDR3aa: CSARGHQTSVTDTQYF

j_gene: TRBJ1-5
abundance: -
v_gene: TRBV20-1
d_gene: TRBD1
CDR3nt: TGCAGTGCTAGATCGACAGGGGGAATTCAGCCCCAGCATTTT
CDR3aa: CSARSTGGIQPQHF

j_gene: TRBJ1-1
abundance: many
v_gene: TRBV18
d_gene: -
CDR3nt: TGTGCCAGCTCACCAGAGGGCCATGAAGCTTTCTTT
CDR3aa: CASSPEGHEAFF

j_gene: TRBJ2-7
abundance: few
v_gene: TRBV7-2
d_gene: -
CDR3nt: TGTGCCAGCAGCGTATCCCTCGACGGTTACGAGCAGTACTTC
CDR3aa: CASSVSLDGYEQYF

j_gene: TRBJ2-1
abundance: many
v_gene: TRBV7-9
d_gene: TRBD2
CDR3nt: TGTGCCAGCAGCTCCTATAGCCCCGGGACTAGCGGGAGCTGGGATGAGCAGTTCTTC
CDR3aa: CASSSYSPGTSGSWDEQFF

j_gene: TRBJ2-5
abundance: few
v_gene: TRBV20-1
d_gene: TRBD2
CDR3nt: TGCAGTGCTAGAGGCCTAGCGGGAGGTTGGGAGACCCAGTACTTC
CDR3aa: CSARGLAGGWETQYF

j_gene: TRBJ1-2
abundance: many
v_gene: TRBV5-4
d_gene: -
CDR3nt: TGTGCCAGCAGCTTGGGAGGTCCCACGGGCTACACCTTC
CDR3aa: CASSLGGPTGYTF

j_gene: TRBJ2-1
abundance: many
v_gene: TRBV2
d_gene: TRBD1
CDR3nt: TGTGCCAGCAAAGGGACAGGGGGCTTGAGTGAGCAGTTCTTC
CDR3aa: CASKGTGGLSEQFF

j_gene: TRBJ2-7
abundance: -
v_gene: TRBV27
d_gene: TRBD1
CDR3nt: TGTGCCAGCAGTGGACCCGGGGGGGACAGGGGTTCTTACGAGCAGTACTTC
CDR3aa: CASSGPGGDRGSYEQYF

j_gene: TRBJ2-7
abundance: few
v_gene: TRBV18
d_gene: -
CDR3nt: TGTGCCAGCTCAATGGTAGGGTCCGACGAGCAGTACTTC
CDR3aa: CASSMVGSDEQYF

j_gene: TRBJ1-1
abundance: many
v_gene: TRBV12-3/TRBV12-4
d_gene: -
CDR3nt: TGTGCCAGCAGTGCTGACAGGACAACCATGAACACTGAAGCTTTCTTT
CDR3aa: CASSADRTTMNTEAFF

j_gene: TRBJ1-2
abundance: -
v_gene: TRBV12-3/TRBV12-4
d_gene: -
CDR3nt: TGTGCCAGCAGTCAGACAGGACCCTATGGCTACACCTTC
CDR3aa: CASSQTGPYGYTF

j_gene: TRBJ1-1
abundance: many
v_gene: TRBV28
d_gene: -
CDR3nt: TGTGCCAGCAGTTCCCAAATTGGAACTTTCATGAACACTGAAGCTTTCTTT
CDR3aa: CASSSQIGTFMNTEAFF

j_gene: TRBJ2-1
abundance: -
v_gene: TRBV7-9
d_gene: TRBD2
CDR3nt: TGTGCCAGCAGCTTAGGTTTAGCGGGGTACTACAATGAGCAGTTCTTC
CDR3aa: CASSLGLAGYYNEQFF

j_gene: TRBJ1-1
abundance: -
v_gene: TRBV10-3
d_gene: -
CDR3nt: TGTGCCATGGGACGGACGAACACTGAAGCTTTCTTT
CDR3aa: CAMGRTNTEAFF

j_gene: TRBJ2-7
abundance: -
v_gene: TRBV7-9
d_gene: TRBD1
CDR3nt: TGTGCCAGCAGCTCGAAAAACCGGGACAGGGATGAGCAGTACTTC
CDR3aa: CASSSKNRDRDEQYF

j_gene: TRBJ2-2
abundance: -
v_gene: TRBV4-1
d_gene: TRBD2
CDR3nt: TGCACCAGCAGCCAAGAGCTAGCGGGAGGTCGTCCCGGGGAGCTGTTTTTT
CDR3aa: CTSSQELAGGRPGELFF

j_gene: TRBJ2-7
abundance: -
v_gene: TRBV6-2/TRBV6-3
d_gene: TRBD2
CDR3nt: TGTGCCAGCAGTTACTCTGCGGGAGGAAACTACGAGCAGTACTTC
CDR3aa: CASSYSAGGNYEQYF

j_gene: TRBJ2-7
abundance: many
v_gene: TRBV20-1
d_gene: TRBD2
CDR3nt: TGCAGTGCTAGTGTCGGGGGGTTATACGAGCAGTACTTC
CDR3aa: CSASVGGLYEQYF

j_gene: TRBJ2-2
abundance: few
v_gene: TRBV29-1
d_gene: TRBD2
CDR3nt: TGCAGCGTTGAAGGACTAGCGGGAGACCCGGACACCGGGGAGCTGTTTTTT
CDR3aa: CSVEGLAGDPDTGELFF

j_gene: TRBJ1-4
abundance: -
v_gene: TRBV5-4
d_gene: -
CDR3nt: TGTGCCAGCAGCTTGGGGCGACGGACAGTCAATGAAAAACTGTTTTTT
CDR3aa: CASSLGRRTVNEKLFF

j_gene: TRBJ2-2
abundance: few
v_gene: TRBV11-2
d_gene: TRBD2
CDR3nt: TGTGCCAACAGGATACCGGGACTAAACACCGGGGAGCTGTTTTTT
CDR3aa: CANRIPGLNTGELFF

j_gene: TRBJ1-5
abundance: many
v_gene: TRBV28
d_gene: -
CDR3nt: TGTGCCAGCAGCCCGTATACGGGGGGCAATCAGCCCCAGCATTTT
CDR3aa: CASSPYTGGNQPQHF

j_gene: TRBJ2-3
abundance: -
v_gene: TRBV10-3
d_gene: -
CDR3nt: TGTGTCATCAGGTGGCGGGAAGTGACAGATACGCAGTATTTT
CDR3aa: CVIRWREVTDTQYF

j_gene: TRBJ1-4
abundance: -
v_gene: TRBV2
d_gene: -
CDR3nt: TGTGCCAGCAGTCCCAGGGTGGGTGAAAAACTGTTTTTT
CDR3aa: CASSPRVGEKLFF

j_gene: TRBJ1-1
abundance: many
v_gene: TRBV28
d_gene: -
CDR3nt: TGTGCCACCAAGAGACAGGTGAACACTGAAGCTTTCTTT
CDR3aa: CATKRQVNTEAFF

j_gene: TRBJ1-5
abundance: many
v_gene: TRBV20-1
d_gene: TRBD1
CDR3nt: TGCAGTGCTAGACTCGGACAGGGGAATCAGCCCCAGCATTTT
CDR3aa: CSARLGQGNQPQHF

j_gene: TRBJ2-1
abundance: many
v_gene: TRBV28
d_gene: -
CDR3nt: TGTGCCAGCACTCTGGGACTCCAACTCCCGAATGAGCAGTTCTTC
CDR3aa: CASTLGLQLPNEQFF

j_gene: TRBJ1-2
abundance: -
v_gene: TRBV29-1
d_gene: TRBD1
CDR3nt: TGCAGCGTTACAGGGGGCATTGGCTACACCTTC
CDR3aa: CSVTGGIGYTF